Each of the 13 T cell receptor beta chains below was sequenced from the same sample in a study of shared clonotypes between healthy human individuals. The repertoire was sequenced with immunoSEQ multiplex PCR; TCRdb's copy has only in-frame clones and lacks some. The table includes approximately 530,000 clones, 90% to 96% detected once. Sequenced: naive CD4+ T cells sorted from blood. Specified subset: CD45RA+ positively selected. These receptor sequences come from a woman aged 25 to 39 in good health.

The chain couples TRBV28 to TRBJ2-3; possibly TRBD2 for D (5 bases). In germline, CDR1 is MDHEN, CDR2 SYDVKM. The V end lost 10 bases, the J end lost 1 base, and 21 bases lay between the germline ends. This CDR3 has 16 residues. The CDR3 loop is CATLSAQKYGTDTQYF. The DNA of the CDR3 is TGTGCCACACTTAGCGCCCAGAAGTACGGCACAGATACGCAGTATTTT.

The chain has TRBV5-1 and TRBJ2-7; 9 bases fit TRBD2. The CDR3 totals 15 residues. J gave up 2 bases and V 0 bases, and 3 bases lay outside the gene matches. Germline V gene sequence: CDR1 SGHRS, CDR2 YFSETQ. The CDR3 loop is CASSLVLAGPYEQYF. The DNA of the CDR3 is TGCGCCAGCAGCTTGGTCCTAGCGGGACCCTACGAGCAGTACTTC.

The rearrangement links TRBV28 to TRBJ1-5; D perhaps matches TRBD1 (5 bases). Germline V gene lookup returns CDR1 MDHEN and CDR2 SYDVKM. The length of the CDR3 is 16 residues. V was cut by 2 bases and J by 2 bases, with 13 bases left in between. The DNA for the CDR3 is TGTGCCAGCAGTTTAATCAGGGCAGTTGGCAATCAGCCCCAGCATTTT. This encodes CASSLIRAVGNQPQHF.

This clone was seen a single time. The rearrangement uses TRBV11-2 and TRBJ2-7; 10 bases align to TRBD1. The junction had 4 bases not matched to a gene; V was cut back by 3 bases and J by 2 bases. This CDR3 spans 15 amino acids. Germline V gene data show CDR1 as SGHAT and CDR2 as FQNNGV. CDR3 nucleotide sequence: TGTGCCAGCAGCTTGACCGGGACAGGGGCCTACGAGCAGTACTTC. Its protein is CASSLTGTGAYEQYF.

This sequence joins TRBV29-1 and TRBJ2-7, with 12 bases lining up with TRBD2. The germline gives CDR1 SQVTM, CDR2 ANQGSEA. There are 14 residues in the CDR3. The junction had 6 bases not matched to a gene; V was cut back by 7 bases and J by 2 bases. The CDR3: CSAARTSGTYEQYF. The CDR3 coding sequence is TGCAGCGCCGCACGGACTAGCGGGACCTACGAGCAGTACTTC.

This chain uses TRBV19 with TRBJ2-4; 11 nucleotides align to TRBD2. V trimming: 9 bases; J trimming: 5 bases; junction bases outside the gene matches: 3. Germline V CDR1 and CDR2: LNHDA, SQIVND (reference sequence). The CDR3 sequence is 13 residues long. The CDR3 here is CASGTSGQNIQYF. The DNA for the CDR3 is TGTGCCAGCGGGACTAGCGGACAAAACATTCAGTACTTC. Looking up the rest from reference TRBV19 and TRBJ2-4 gives the full variable domain: DGGITQSPKYLFRKEGQNVTLSCEQNLNHDAMYWYRQDPGQGLRLIYYSQIVNDFQKGDIAEGYSVSREKKESFPLTVTSAQKNPTAFYLCASGTSGQNIQYFGAGTRLSVL.

The chain has TRBV2 and TRBJ2-3, with D maybe TRBD2 (6 bases). The germline CDR1 and CDR2 sequences are SNHLY and FYNNEI. There are 14 residues in the CDR3. Trimming shortened V by 8 bases and J by 0 bases, and 12 bases separated the two germline ends. This chain's CDR3 is CASLGGISTDTQYF. In DNA, the CDR3 is TGTGCCAGCTTGGGCGGGATAAGCACAGATACGCAGTATTTT.

The chain employs TRBV27 and TRBJ2-7; 14 bases fit TRBD2. The CDR3 is 14 amino acids. Germline V lookup: CDR1 MNHEY, CDR2 SMNVEV (reference sequence). The J segment lost 7 bases and the V segment lost 6 bases, leaving 5 bases of the junction unmatched. The CDR3 is CASSGLAGGNEQYF. The CDR3, as DNA: TGTGCCAGCAGCGGACTAGCGGGAGGCAATGAGCAGTACTTC.

This chain links TRBV28 with TRBJ1-4; D ambiguous. This CDR3 spans 12 amino acids. With 5 bases removed from V and 7 bases from J, the gap between germline ends came to 8 bases. The germline V gene has CDR1 MDHEN and CDR2 SYDVKM. CDR3 bases: TGTGCCAGCAGTCAGGACGCTGAAAAACTGTTTTTT. Amino acid sequence: CASSQDAEKLFF.

The rearrangement uses TRBV28 and TRBJ2-7, with D possibly matching TRBD2 (6 bases). This CDR3 is 14 amino acids long. The germline CDR1 and CDR2 sequences are MDHEN and SYDVKM. V lost 2 bases to trimming and J lost 0 bases, with 8 bases between them. The CDR3 sequence: CASSLAGPSYEQYF. The CDR3 nucleotides read TGTGCCAGCAGTTTAGCGGGGCCCTCCTACGAGCAGTACTTC.

About this clone itself: The same CDR3 arises from other DNA sequences in this sample as well. The CDR3 protein is CASSLGSTDTQYF. The CDR3 nucleotides are TGTGCCAGCAGCTTAGGCAGCACAGATACGCAGTATTTT. The chain uses TRBV7-9 and TRBJ2-3; D gene ambiguous. The V end lost 1 base, the J end lost 0 bases, and 2 bases lay between the germline ends. The CDR3 length is 13 residues. CDR1 is SEHNR, CDR2 FQNEAQ, per germline (reference sequence).

This clone was detected a few times. The chain joins TRBV7-9 to TRBJ2-7; no reliable D call. V lost 0 bases and J lost 8, with 11 bases in between. This CDR3 region has 13 residues. Germline V gives CDR1 SEHNR, CDR2 FQNEAQ (reference sequence). In DNA, the CDR3 is TGTGCCAGCAGCTTAGCGACTGGAGACAAGCAGTACTTC. Encoded protein: CASSLATGDKQYF.

Of note for this clone: Within the sample, other DNA sequences also encode this same CDR3. This chain links TRBV5-1 with TRBJ1-3; D remains ambiguous. The CDR3 covers 15 residues. From germline, CDR1 is SGHRS and CDR2 YFSETQ. Trimming removed 0 bases at V and 0 bases at J, with 7 bases between. CDR3 in DNA: TGCGCCAGCAGCTTGGGACGTAGCTCTGGAAACACCATATATTTT. Encoded protein: CASSLGRSSGNTIYF.